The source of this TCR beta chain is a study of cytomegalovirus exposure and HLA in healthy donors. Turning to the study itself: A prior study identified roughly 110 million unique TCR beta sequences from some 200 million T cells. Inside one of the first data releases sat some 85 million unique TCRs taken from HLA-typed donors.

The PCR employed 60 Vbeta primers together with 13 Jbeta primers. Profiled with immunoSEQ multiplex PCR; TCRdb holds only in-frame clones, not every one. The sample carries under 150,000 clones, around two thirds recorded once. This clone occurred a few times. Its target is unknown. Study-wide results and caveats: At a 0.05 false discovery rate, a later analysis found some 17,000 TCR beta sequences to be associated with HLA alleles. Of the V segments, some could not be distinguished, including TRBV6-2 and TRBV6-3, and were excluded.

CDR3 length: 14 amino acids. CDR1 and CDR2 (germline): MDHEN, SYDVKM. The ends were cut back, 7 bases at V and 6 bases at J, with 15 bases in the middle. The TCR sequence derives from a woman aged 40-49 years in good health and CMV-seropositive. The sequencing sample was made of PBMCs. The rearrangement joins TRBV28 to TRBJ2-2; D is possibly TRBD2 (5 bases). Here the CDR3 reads CASMGSTKAGELFF. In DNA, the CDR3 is TGTGCCAGCATGGGGAGTACTAAGGCCGGGGAGCTGTTTTTT.